There are a few counts of the clone carrying this T cell receptor (beta chain). Its antigen is still unknown. These data originate in a study of cytomegalovirus exposure and HLA in healthy donors. Findings of the study overall: A list of around 150 TCR beta chains associated with cytomegalovirus was given. Later work found most CMV-associated TCR beta chains apparently HLA-restricted. High sensitivity and specificity were reportedly achieved when the classifier diagnosed cytomegalovirus status.

With 60 Vbeta and 13 Jbeta primers, the PCR was carried out. Sequencing used immunoSEQ multiplex PCR; TCRdb keeps in-frame clones, though not all of them. Counted here are about 160,000 clones, 60% to 70% occurring once; the ten biggest clones make up 7% to 8.5%. The CDR3 loop spans 15 amino acids. The V and J ends lost 2 bases and 4 bases, in that order; junction bases with no gene match: 7. Germline values: CDR1 MNHEY, CDR2 SVGAGI. Sequences were obtained from PBMCs. The chain couples TRBV6-5 to TRBJ2-7, with 8 nucleotides matching TRBD2. This TCR was recovered from a woman in her sixties in good health and CMV-seropositive. CDR3 amino acids: CASSYPGRGGYEQYF. CDR3 nucleotide sequence: TGTGCCAGCAGTTACCCCGGGAGGGGAGGGTACGAGCAGTACTTC.